These 25 T cell receptor beta chains were sequenced from one sample in a study of T cell responses to AZD1222 COVID-19 vaccine. The protocol was immunoSEQ multiplex PCR, while the TCRdb copy is restricted to in-frame clones and leaves out a portion. The sample has about 130,000 clones, around 87% seen once. The specimen was peripheral blood, collected on day 0 of AZD1222 vaccination. The receptor set was obtained from an adult in good health.

This sequence joins TRBV19 and TRBJ2-7; TRBD1 or TRBD2 may be the D gene (6 bases each). V lost 9 bases and J lost 4, with 16 bases in between. The germline V gene has CDR1 LNHDA and CDR2 SQIVND (reference sequence). This CDR3 region has 13 residues. DNA for the CDR3: TGTGCCAGCTCTTCGGGGGCTGGGTACGAGCAGTACTTC. This gives the protein CASSSGAGYEQYF.

This clone was observed once. The chain joins TRBV7-9 to TRBJ2-2, with D perhaps assigned TRBD1 or TRBD2 (5 bases each). The V gene lost 6 bases and the J gene lost 6 bases, with 20 bases spanning the gap. The germline V gene encodes CDR1 SEHNR and CDR2 FQNEAQ (reference sequence). This CDR3 comprises 16 residues. The CDR3 is CASRNTGTGQAGELFF. The CDR3 DNA follows: TGTGCCAGCAGGAATACCGGGACGGGGCAAGCCGGGGAGCTGTTTTTT. The variable domain in full, with the rest retrieved from reference TRBV7-9 and TRBJ2-2, is DTGVSQNPRHKITKRGQNVTFRCDPISEHNRLYWYRQTLGQGPEFLTYFQNEAQLEKSRLLSDRFSAERPKGSFSTLEIQRTEQGDSAMYLCASRNTGTGQAGELFFGEGSRLTVL.

The chain combines TRBV28 with TRBJ1-1; a weak D match, TRBD1 (5 bases). This CDR3 is 12 amino acids long. Germline CDR1 MDHEN, CDR2 SYDVKM. V was pared by 5 bases and J by 4 bases, with 8 bases between. CDR3 nucleotide sequence: TGTGCCAGCAGTCCAACAGGCACTGAAGCTTTCTTT. It translates to CASSPTGTEAFF.

The CDR3 DNA sequence: TGTGCCAGCAGCTTGGGACTTTCAACGCAGTATTTT. As protein: CASSLGLSTQYF. This chain links TRBV13 with TRBJ2-3, with D maybe TRBD2 (6 bases). Trimming removed 3 bases from V and 9 bases from J, with 10 bases in between. The CDR3 covers 12 residues. Looked up from germline, CDR1 is PRHDT and CDR2 is FYEKMQ (reference sequence).

The J gene is TRBJ2-7, the V gene TRBV10-2; D ambiguous. V shed 6 bases and J shed 6 bases, with 15 bases lying between them. CDR1 and CDR2 from the germline V gene are WSHSY and SAAADI. This CDR3 has 13 residues. The CDR3 reads CASSPASISEQYF. CDR3 nucleotide sequence: TGCGCCAGCAGCCCCGCCTCGATCAGCGAGCAGTACTTC.

J is TRBJ1-5 and V is TRBV19; the D gene is possibly TRBD1 (6 bases). The CDR3 runs 14 residues. Germline lookup yields CDR1 LNHDA and CDR2 SQIVND (reference sequence). Trimming took 3 bases from V and 7 from J, leaving 13 bases between them. The CDR3 loop is CASSMDGGGQPQHF. Here the CDR3 DNA reads TGTGCCAGTAGTATGGATGGGGGCGGGCAGCCCCAGCATTTT.

This clone was seen a few times. The rearrangement uses TRBV7-9 and TRBJ1-2; D perhaps matches TRBD1 (5 bases). The CDR3 is 13 residues long. The germline V gene has CDR1 SEHNR and CDR2 FQNEAQ (reference sequence). V was clipped by 4 bases and J by 4 bases, with 10 bases between them. The CDR3 here is CASSSSGSYGYTF. The CDR3, as DNA: TGTGCCAGCAGCTCCTCAGGGTCCTATGGCTACACCTTC.

This clone was observed a handful of times. The V call is TRBV19, the J call TRBJ1-2; possibly TRBD1 for D (6 bases). This CDR3 contains 12 residues. V gave up 5 bases and J gave up 9 bases, with 13 bases separating them. Per germline, CDR1 LNHDA and CDR2 SQIVND (reference sequence). Here the CDR3 DNA reads TGTGCCAGTAGTGCGCGGGGGCCCCGCTACACCTTC. Its translation is CASSARGPRYTF.

This sequence joins TRBV3-1 (or the pseudogene TRBV3-2) and TRBJ1-1; possible D gene TRBD1, 5 bases. Germline assignment: CDR1 LGHDT and CDR2 YNNKEL (reference sequence). The CDR3 is 13 amino acids. Trimming took off 2 bases at V and 3 bases at J, with 7 bases between the two ends. CDR3 region: CASSQQGYTEAFF. CDR3 nucleotide sequence: TGTGCCAGCAGCCAACAGGGATACACTGAAGCTTTCTTT.

The chain has TRBV10-3 and TRBJ1-6; 9 bases align to TRBD1. The CDR3 runs to 15 residues. Trimming took 7 bases from V and 5 from J; bases not matched to a gene: 6. From germline, CDR1 is ENHRY and CDR2 SYGVKD. The DNA for the CDR3 is TGTGCCATCAACCCGGGACAGGGCAATAATTCACCCCTCCACTTT. Its protein is CAINPGQGNNSPLHF.

The V call is TRBV21-1, the J call TRBJ2-3; TRBD2, as called in the table, went unchecked against the DNA. TRBV21-1 is labeled a pseudogene. This CDR3 is 18 amino acids long. The DNA for the CDR3 is TGTGCCAGCAGCAAACACCGGGCGGGGGGGCTAAACACAGATACGCAGTATTTT. Its translation is CASSKHRAGGLNTDTQYF.

DNA for the CDR3: TGTGCCAGCAGCTTGGGTTTGGCGGGAGGGCCCAAAGATACGCAGTATTTT. Amino acid sequence: CASSLGLAGGPKDTQYF. The rearrangement joins TRBV5-8 to TRBJ2-3; TRBD2 aligns across 9 bases. The junction had 10 bases not matched to a gene; V was cut back by 0 bases and J by 5 bases. CDR3 length: 17 residues. CDR1 and CDR2 from the germline V gene are SGHTS and YDEGEE. The full variable domain, its missing parts supplied by reference TRBV5-8 and TRBJ2-3, is EAGVTQSPTHLIKTRGQQATLRCSPISGHTSVYWYQQALGLGLQFLLWYDEGEERNRGNFPPRFSGRQFPNYSSELNVNALELEDSALYLCASSLGLAGGPKDTQYFGPGTRLTVL.

The V call is TRBV30, the J call TRBJ1-5; the D is unclear. In germline, CDR1 is GTSNPN, CDR2 SVGIG (reference sequence). V shed 0 bases and J shed 3 bases, with 15 bases lying between them. This CDR3 has 16 amino acids. The CDR3 loop is CAWSVTAGRVNQPQHF. CDR3 DNA sequence: TGTGCCTGGAGTGTGACGGCGGGGAGGGTCAATCAGCCCCAGCATTTT.

The gene calls are TRBV2 and TRBJ2-2, with D maybe TRBD1 (6 bases). The CDR3 covers 14 residues. Germline CDR1 is SNHLY and CDR2 is FYNNEI. The V end lost 6 bases, the J end lost 7 bases, and 15 bases lay between the germline ends. CDR3 amino acids: CASRGNRVDGELFF. Written as DNA, the CDR3 is TGTGCCAGCAGAGGCAACAGGGTCGACGGGGAGCTGTTTTTT. The whole variable domain, filled in from reference TRBV2 and TRBJ2-2, reads EPEVTQTPSHQVTQMGQEVILRCVPISNHLYFYWYRQILGQKVEFLVSFYNNEISEKSEIFDDQFSVERPDGSNFTLKIRSTKLEDSAMYFCASRGNRVDGELFFGEGSRLTVL.

The chain joins TRBV19 to TRBJ1-2; TRBD1 might be the D (5 bases). V was clipped by 7 bases and J by 3 bases, with 12 bases between them. CDR1 and CDR2 from the germline V gene are LNHDA and SQIVND (reference sequence). This CDR3 region has 13 residues. The CDR3 loop is CASKGIGDYGYTF. In nucleotides, the CDR3 is TGTGCCAGTAAGGGGATCGGGGACTATGGCTACACCTTC.

The chain has TRBV20-1 and TRBJ2-2, with D perhaps TRBD2 (5 bases). V was clipped by 5 bases and J by 7 bases, with 8 bases between them. The CDR3 is 11 amino acids. Germline CDR1 is DFQATT and CDR2 is SNEGSKA (reference sequence). CDR3 sequence (DNA): TGCAGTGCTGAGGGAATCGGGGAGCTGTTTTTT. This codes for CSAEGIGELFF.

The chain is built from TRBV6-5 and TRBJ2-7; D is uncertain. The V gene lost 0 bases and the J gene lost 0 bases, with 6 bases spanning the gap. Germline assignment: CDR1 MNHEY and CDR2 SVGAGI. The CDR3 has 14 amino acids. The CDR3 here is CASSYSFSSYEQYF. In nucleotides, the CDR3 is TGTGCCAGCAGTTACTCATTCAGCTCCTACGAGCAGTACTTC.

V and J are TRBV2 and TRBJ2-5; TRBD2 matches 8 bases. CDR1 and CDR2 (germline): SNHLY, FYNNEI. The CDR3 totals 15 residues. With 5 bases clipped from V and 1 base from J, the junction kept 6 bases outside the gene matches. Here the CDR3 DNA reads TGTGCCAGCAGTTCGGGCCGGGGGGGCCAAGAGACCCAGTACTTC. Its protein is CASSSGRGGQETQYF. The full variable domain, rest sourced from reference TRBV2 and TRBJ2-5, is EPEVTQTPSHQVTQMGQEVILRCVPISNHLYFYWYRQILGQKVEFLVSFYNNEISEKSEIFDDQFSVERPDGSNFTLKIRSTKLEDSAMYFCASSSGRGGQETQYFGPGTRLLVL.

This clone was counted between two and nine times. The chain links TRBV11-1 to TRBJ1-1; D is undetermined. The germline gives CDR1 SGHAT, CDR2 FQDESV (reference sequence). V lost 1 base to trimming and J lost 1 base, with 7 bases between them. CDR3 length: 14 residues. The CDR3 DNA reads as TGTGCCAGCAGCTTAGGGAACCGGAACACTGAAGCTTTCTTT. As protein: CASSLGNRNTEAFF.

The chain joins TRBV7-9 to TRBJ1-1; no firm D call. The germline V gene has CDR1 SEHNR and CDR2 FQNEAQ (reference sequence). The germline V and J ends were trimmed by 4 bases and 4 bases, with 10 bases remaining between them. The CDR3 loop spans 13 amino acids. Written as DNA, the CDR3 is TGTGCCAGCAGCTGGAGCTCGGGCACTGAAGCTTTCTTT. Translating gives CASSWSSGTEAFF.

The V call is TRBV6-5, the J call TRBJ1-5, with D possibly being TRBD1 (6 bases). Germline V gene lookup returns CDR1 MNHEY and CDR2 SVGAGI. The CDR3 sequence is 15 residues long. Trimming stripped 6 bases from V and 0 bases from J, with 12 bases between. The CDR3 bases are TGTGCCAGCAGGATGGACAGAAATAGCAATCAGCCCCAGCATTTT. As protein: CASRMDRNSNQPQHF.

The chain uses TRBV6-5 and TRBJ1-2, with TRBD1 matching over 7 bases. Germline V gene sequence: CDR1 MNHEY, CDR2 SVGAGI. V shed 6 bases and J 6 bases; nucleotides not matched to a gene: 10. This CDR3 region has 14 residues. CDR3 amino acids: CASRDKNTGDGYTF. The CDR3 DNA is TGTGCCAGCAGGGATAAAAACACAGGGGATGGCTACACCTTC.

The gene calls are TRBV7-8 and TRBJ2-3; TRBD2 matches at 9 bases. This CDR3 contains 17 residues. Trimming at V came to 5 bases and at J to 2 bases, leaving 11 bases not matched to a gene. Germline V CDR1 and CDR2: SGHVS, FQNEAQ. CDR3 in amino acids: CASSAYRSSGVTDTQYF. The CDR3 nucleotides read TGTGCCAGCAGCGCCTACCGGTCTAGCGGGGTCACAGATACGCAGTATTTT.

The chain carries TRBV11-1 and TRBJ2-5; D is undetermined. In germline, CDR1 is SGHAT, CDR2 FQDESV (reference sequence). V lost 0 bases to trimming and J lost 2 bases, with 7 bases between them. This CDR3 comprises 14 residues. The chain's CDR3 is CASSLAAGQETQYF. The CDR3 nucleotides read TGTGCCAGCAGCTTAGCGGCCGGACAAGAGACCCAGTACTTC.

The V gene is TRBV7-9, the J gene TRBJ1-5, with D hard to call. V was shortened by 5 bases and J by 6 bases, with 11 bases between the two germline ends. The CDR3 has 13 residues. The germline gives CDR1 SEHNR, CDR2 FQNEAQ (reference sequence). The CDR3 bases are TGTGCCAGCAGCCCTGGGATTCTTCAGCCCCAGCATTTT. As protein: CASSPGILQPQHF.